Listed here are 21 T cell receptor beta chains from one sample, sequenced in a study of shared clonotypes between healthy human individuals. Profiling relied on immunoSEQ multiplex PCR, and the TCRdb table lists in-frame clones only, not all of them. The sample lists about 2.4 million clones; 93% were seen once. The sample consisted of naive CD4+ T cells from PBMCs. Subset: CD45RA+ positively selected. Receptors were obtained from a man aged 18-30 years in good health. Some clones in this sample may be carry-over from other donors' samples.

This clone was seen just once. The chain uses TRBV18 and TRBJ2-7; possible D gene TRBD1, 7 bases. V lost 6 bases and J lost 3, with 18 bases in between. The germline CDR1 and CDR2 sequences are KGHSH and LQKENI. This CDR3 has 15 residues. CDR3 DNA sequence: TGTGCCAGCTCCCAGGGGGGCACTAGGAACTACGAGCAGTACTTC. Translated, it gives CASSQGGTRNYEQYF.

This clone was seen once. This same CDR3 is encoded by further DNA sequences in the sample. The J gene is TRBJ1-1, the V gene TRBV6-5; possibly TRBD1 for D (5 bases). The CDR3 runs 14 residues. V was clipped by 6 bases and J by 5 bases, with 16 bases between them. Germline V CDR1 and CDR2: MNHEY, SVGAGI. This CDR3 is CASSRGGRGTEAFF. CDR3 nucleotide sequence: TGTGCCAGCAGCCGCGGAGGGCGGGGGACTGAAGCTTTCTTT.

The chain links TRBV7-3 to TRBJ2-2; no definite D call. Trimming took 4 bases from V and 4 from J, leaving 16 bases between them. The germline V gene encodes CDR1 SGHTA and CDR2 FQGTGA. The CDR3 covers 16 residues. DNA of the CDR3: TGTGCCAGCAGCTCGATCCCCGCGGCGGTCACCGGGGAGCTGTTTTTT. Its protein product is CASSSIPAAVTGELFF.

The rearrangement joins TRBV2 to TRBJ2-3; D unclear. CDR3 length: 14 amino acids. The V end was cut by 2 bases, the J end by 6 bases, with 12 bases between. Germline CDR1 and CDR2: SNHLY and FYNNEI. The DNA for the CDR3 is TGTGCCAGCAGTGAACTTGAAGGGCCTGATACGCAGTATTTT. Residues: CASSELEGPDTQYF. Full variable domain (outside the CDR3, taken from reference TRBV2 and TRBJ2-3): EPEVTQTPSHQVTQMGQEVILRCVPISNHLYFYWYRQILGQKVEFLVSFYNNEISEKSEIFDDQFSVERPDGSNFTLKIRSTKLEDSAMYFCASSELEGPDTQYFGPGTRLTVL.

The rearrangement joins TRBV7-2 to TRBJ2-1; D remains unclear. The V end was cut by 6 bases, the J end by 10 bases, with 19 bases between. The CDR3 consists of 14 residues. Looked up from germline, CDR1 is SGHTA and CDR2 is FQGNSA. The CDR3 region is CASSYGGALYEQFF. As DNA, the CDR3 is TGTGCCAGCAGTTATGGTGGAGCCCTTTACGAGCAGTTCTTC.

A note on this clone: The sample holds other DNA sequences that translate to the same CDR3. The CDR3 sequence: CASSYGRANYGYTF. CDR3 nucleotides: TGTGCCAGCAGTTACGGGAGGGCTAACTATGGCTACACCTTC. The gene calls are TRBV6-5 and TRBJ1-2; D gene unclear. The CDR3 runs to 14 residues. Germline CDR1 is MNHEY and CDR2 is SVGAGI. The V end was cut by 2 bases, the J end by 0 bases, with 7 bases between.

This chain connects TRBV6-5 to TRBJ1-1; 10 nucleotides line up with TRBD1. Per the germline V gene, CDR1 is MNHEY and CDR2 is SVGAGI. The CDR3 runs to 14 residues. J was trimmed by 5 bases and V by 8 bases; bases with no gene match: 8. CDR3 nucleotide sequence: TGTGCCAGCGGCGACAGGGGGCGGGGAACTGAAGCTTTCTTT. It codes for CASGDRGRGTEAFF.

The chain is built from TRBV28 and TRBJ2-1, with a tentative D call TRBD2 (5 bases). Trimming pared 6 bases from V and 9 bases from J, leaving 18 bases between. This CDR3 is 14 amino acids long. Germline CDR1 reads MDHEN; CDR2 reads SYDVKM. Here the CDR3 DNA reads TGTGCCAGCAGAGGAGGCAATGAAGCTGGTGAGCAGTTCTTC. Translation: CASRGGNEAGEQFF.

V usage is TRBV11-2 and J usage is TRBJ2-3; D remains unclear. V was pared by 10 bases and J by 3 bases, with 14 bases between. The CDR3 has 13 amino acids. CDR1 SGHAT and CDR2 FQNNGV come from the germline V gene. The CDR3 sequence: CATAGERTDTQYF. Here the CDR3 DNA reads TGTGCCACCGCAGGAGAGAGGACAGATACGCAGTATTTT.

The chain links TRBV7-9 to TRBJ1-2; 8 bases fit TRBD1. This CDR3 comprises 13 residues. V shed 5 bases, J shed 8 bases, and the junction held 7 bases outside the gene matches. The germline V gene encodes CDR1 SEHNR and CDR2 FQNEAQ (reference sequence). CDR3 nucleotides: TGTGCCAGCAGCCAAGACAGGGGAGGCGGCTACACCTTC. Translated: CASSQDRGGGYTF.

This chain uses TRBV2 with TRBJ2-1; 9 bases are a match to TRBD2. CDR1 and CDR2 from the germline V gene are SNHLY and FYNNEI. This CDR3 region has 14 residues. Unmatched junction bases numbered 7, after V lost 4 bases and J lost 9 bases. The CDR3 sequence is CASSVLAGRGEQFF. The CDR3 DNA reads TGTGCCAGCAGTGTCCTAGCGGGACGGGGTGAGCAGTTCTTC.

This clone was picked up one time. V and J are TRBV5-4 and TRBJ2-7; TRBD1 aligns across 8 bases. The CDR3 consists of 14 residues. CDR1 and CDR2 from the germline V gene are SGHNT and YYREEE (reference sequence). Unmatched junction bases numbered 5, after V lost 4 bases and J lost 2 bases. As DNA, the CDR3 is TGTGCCAGCAGCGCCGGGACAGGCCCCTACGAGCAGTACTTC. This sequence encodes CASSAGTGPYEQYF. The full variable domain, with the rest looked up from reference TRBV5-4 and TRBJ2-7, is ETGVTQSPTHLIKTRGQQVTLRCSSQSGHNTVSWYQQALGQGPQFIFQYYREEENGRGNFPPRFSGLQFPNYSSELNVNALELDDSALYLCASSAGTGPYEQYFGPGTRLTVT.

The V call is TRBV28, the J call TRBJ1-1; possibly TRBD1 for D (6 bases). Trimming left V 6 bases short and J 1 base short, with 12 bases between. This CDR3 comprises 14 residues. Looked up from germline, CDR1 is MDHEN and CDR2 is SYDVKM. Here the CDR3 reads CASRQGPSNTEAFF. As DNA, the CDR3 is TGTGCCAGCAGACAGGGTCCCTCGAACACTGAAGCTTTCTTT.

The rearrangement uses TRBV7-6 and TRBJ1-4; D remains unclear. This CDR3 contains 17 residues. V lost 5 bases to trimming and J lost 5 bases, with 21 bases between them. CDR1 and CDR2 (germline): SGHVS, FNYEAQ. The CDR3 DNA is TGTGCCAGCAGCGAGGACTACACTGGCAGAAAAAATGAAAAACTGTTTTTT. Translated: CASSEDYTGRKNEKLFF.

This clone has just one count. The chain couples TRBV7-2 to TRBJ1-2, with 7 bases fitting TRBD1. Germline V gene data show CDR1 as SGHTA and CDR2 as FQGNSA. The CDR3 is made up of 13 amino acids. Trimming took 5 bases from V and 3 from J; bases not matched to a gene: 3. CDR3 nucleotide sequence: TGTGCCAGCAGCCCCAGGGGGGACTATGGCTACACCTTC. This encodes CASSPRGDYGYTF.

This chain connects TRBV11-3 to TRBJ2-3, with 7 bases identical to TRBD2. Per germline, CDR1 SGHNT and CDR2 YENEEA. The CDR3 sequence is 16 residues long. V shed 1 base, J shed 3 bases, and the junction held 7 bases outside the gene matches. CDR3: CASSLVRLAETDTQYF. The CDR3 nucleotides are TGTGCCAGCAGCTTAGTACGGCTAGCGGAGACAGATACGCAGTATTTT.

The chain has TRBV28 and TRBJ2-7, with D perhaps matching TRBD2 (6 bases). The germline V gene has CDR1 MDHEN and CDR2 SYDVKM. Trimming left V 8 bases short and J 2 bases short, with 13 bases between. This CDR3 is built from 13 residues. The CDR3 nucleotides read TGTGCCAGCTCCCCGGGGGTAGCCTACGAGCAGTACTTC. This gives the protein CASSPGVAYEQYF.

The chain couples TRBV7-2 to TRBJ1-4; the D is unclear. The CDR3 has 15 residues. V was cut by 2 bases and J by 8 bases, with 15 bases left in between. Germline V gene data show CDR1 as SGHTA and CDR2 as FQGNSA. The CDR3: CASSLSGSREEKLFF. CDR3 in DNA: TGTGCCAGCAGCTTAAGCGGGAGTCGGGAAGAAAAACTGTTTTTT.

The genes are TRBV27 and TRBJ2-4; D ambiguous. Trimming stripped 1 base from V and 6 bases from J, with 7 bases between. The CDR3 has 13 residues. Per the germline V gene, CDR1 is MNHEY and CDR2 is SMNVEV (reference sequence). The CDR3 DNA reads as TGTGCCAGCAGTTTATACTACCTAAACATTCAGTACTTC. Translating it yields CASSLYYLNIQYF.

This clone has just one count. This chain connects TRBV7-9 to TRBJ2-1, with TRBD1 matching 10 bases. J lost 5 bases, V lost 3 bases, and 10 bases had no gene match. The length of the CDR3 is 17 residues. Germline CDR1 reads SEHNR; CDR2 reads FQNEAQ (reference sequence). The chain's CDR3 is CASSFPRGQGSNNEQFF. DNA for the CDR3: TGTGCCAGCAGCTTCCCTAGGGGACAGGGGTCCAACAATGAGCAGTTCTTC.

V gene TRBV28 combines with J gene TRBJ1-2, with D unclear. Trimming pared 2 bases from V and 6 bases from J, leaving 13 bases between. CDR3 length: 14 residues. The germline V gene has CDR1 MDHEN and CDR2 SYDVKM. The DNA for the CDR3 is TGTGCCAGCAGTTTAAACGCCCCCAGTCATGGCTACACCTTC. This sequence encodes CASSLNAPSHGYTF.